This entry is about one T cell receptor (beta chain). This clonotype was observed at least ten times. The clone's antigen remains unknown. No base quality values were provided; no much bigger clone lies one nucleotide off. Sequencing was performed on an Illumina Genome Analyzer IIx. Through fastp at Q25 and MiXCR, TCRdb rebuilt clones from the public reads, retaining in-frame beta chains. For every CDR3 protein sequence, its rows merge into one entry that carries the most common genes and DNA. Recorded for this sample are nearly 30,000 distinct CDR3 sequences; approximately 20% of them occurred a single time. The top ten hold around 3.2% of the sample. The entry originates in a study of patients with pleural tuberculosis (dated by TCRdb to the mid-2010s). Sequenced sample: peripheral blood. The receptor was derived from a human donor with pleural tuberculosis.

The bases are TGCGCCAGCAGCTCGGGACAGGGGGTTTCTTACGAGCAGTACTTC. Its protein reads: CASSSGQGVSYEQYF. This sequence uses TRBV5-1 and TRBJ2-7; TRBD1 aligns with 11 central bases. Looking up the germline V gene yields CDR1 SGHRS and CDR2 YFSETQ. Reading from cysteine to phenylalanine, the CDR3 counts 15 amino acids. The only DNA kept is the CDR3, 45 bases in frame from the first base. Trimmed from V: 3 bases; trimmed from J: 4 bases; junction bases lacking a gene match: 6.